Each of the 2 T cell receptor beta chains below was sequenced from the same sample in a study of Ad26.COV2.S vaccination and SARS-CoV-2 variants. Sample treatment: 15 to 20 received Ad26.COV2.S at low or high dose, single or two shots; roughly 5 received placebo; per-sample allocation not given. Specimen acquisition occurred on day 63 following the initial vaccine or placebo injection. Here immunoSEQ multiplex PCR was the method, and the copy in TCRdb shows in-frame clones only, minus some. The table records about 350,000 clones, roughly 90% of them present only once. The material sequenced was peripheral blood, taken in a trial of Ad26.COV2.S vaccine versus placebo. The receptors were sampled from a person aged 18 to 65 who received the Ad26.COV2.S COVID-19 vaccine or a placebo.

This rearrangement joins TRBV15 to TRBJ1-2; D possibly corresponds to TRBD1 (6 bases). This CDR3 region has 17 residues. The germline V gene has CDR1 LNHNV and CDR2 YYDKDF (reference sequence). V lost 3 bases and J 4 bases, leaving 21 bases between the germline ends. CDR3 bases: TGTGCCACCAGCAGCGGACGAACAGGGATCCTTTCCTATGGCTACACCTTC. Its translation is CATSSGRTGILSYGYTF.

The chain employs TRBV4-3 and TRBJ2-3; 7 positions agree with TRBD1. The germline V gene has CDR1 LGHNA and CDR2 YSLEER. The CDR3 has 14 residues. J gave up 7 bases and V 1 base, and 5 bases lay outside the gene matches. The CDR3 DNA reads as TGCGCCAGCAGCCAAGGGGGACAGTCCCATACGCAGTATTTT. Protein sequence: CASSQGGQSHTQYF.